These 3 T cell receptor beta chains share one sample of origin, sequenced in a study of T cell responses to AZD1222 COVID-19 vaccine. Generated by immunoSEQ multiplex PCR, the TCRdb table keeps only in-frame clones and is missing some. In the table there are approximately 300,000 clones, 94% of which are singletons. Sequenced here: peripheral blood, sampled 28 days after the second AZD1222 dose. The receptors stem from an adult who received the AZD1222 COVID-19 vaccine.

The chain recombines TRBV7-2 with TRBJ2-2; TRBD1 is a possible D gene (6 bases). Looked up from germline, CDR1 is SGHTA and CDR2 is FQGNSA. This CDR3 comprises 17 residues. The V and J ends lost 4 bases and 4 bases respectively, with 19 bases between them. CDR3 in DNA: TGTGCCAGCAGCTCCGACGGGACAAGGACCAGCACCGGGGAGCTGTTTTTT. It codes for CASSSDGTRTSTGELFF.

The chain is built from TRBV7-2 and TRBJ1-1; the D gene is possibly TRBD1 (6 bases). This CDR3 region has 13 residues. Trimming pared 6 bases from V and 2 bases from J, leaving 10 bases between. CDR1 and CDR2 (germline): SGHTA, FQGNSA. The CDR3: CASREQGNTEAFF. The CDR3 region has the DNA TGTGCCAGCAGAGAACAGGGCAACACTGAAGCTTTCTTT.

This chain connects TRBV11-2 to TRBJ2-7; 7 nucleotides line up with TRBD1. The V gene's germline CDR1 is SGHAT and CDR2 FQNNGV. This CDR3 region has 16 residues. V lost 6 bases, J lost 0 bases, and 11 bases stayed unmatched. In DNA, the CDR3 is TGTGCCAGCAGAATTGAAAGGGGGCGGGCCTCCTACGAGCAGTACTTC. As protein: CASRIERGRASYEQYF. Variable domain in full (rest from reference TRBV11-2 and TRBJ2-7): EAGVAQSPRYKIIEKRQSVAFWCNPISGHATLYWYQQILGQGPKLLIQFQNNGVVDDSQLPKDRFSAERLKGVDSTLKIQPAKLEDSAVYLCASRIERGRASYEQYFGPGTRLTVT.